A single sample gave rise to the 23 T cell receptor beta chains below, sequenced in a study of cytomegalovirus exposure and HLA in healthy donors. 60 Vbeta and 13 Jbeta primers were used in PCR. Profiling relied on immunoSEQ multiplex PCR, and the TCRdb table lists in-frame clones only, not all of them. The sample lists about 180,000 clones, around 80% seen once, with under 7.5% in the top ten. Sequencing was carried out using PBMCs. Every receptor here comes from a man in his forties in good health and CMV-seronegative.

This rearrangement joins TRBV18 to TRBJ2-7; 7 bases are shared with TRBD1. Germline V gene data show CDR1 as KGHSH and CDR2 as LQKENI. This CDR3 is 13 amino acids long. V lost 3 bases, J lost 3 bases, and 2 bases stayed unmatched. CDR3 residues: CASSPWTGYEQYF. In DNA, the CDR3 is TGTGCCAGCTCACCCTGGACAGGCTACGAGCAGTACTTC.

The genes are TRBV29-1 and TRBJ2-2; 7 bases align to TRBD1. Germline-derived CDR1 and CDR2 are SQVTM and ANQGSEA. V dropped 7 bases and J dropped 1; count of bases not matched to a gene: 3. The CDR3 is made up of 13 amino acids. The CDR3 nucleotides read TGCAGCGCCCGGACAGGGAACACCGGGGAGCTGTTTTTT. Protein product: CSARTGNTGELFF.

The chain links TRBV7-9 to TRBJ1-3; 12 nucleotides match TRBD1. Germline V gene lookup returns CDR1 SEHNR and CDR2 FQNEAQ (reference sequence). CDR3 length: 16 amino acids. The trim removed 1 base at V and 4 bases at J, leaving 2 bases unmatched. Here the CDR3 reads CASSLGDRGLGNTIYF. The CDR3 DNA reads TGTGCCAGCAGCTTAGGGGACAGGGGGCTAGGAAACACCATATATTTT. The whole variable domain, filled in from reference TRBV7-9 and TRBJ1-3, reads DTGVSQNPRHKITKRGQNVTFRCDPISEHNRLYWYRQTLGQGPEFLTYFQNEAQLEKSRLLSDRFSAERPKGSFSTLEIQRTEQGDSAMYLCASSLGDRGLGNTIYFGEGSWLTVV.

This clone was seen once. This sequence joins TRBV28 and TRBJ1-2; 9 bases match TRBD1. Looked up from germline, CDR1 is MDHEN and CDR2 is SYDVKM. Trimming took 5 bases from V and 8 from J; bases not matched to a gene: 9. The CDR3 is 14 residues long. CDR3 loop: CASSTINRGHGYTF. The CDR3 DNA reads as TGTGCCAGCAGTACTATTAACAGGGGGCACGGCTACACCTTC.

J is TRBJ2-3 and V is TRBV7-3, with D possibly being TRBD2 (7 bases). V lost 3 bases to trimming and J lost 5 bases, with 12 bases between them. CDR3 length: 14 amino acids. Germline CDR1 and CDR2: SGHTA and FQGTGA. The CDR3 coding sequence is TGTGCCAGCAGCTTCGGGGGGCCCGGAGATACGCAGTATTTT. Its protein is CASSFGGPGDTQYF.

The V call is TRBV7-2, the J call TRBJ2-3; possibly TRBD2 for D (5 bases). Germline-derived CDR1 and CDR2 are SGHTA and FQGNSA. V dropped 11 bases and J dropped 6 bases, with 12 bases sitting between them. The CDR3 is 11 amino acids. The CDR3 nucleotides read TGTGCCCAAGGACTTCGGGATACGCAGTATTTT. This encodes CAQGLRDTQYF.

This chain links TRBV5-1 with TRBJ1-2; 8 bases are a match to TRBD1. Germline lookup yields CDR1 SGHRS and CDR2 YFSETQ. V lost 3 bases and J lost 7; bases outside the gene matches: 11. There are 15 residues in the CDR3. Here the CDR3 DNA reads TGCGCCAGCAGCTCTAACAGGGGGGCGCCACGTGGCTACACCTTC. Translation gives CASSSNRGAPRGYTF. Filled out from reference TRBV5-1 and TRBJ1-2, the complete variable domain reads KAGVTQTPRYLIKTRGQQVTLSCSPISGHRSVSWYQQTPGQGLQFLFEYFSETQRNKGNFPGRFSGRQFSNSRSEMNVSTLELGDSALYLCASSSNRGAPRGYTFGSGTRLTVV.

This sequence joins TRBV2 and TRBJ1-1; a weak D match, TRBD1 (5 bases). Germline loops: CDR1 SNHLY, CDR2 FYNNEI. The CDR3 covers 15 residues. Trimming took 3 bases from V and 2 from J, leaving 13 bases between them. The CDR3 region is CASSDHRRGNTEAFF. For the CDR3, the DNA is TGTGCCAGCAGTGACCATCGTAGGGGAAACACTGAAGCTTTCTTT.

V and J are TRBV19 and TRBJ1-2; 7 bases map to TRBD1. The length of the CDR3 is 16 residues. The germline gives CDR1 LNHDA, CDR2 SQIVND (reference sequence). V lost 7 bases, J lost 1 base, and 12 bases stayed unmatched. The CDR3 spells CASTPGTGQHNYGYTF. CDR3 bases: TGTGCCAGTACCCCCGGTACGGGACAGCATAACTATGGCTACACCTTC.

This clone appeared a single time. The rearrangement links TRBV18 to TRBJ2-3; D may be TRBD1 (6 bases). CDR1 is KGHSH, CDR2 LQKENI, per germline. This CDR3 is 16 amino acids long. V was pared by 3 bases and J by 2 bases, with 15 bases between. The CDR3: CASSPQLGGHTDTQYF. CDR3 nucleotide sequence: TGTGCCAGCTCACCTCAACTTGGGGGACACACAGATACGCAGTATTTT.

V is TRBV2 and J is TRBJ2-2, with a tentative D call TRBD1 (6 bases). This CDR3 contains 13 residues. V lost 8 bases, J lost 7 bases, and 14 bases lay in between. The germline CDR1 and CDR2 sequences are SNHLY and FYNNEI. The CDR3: CASHRETGGELFF. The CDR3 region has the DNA TGTGCCAGCCACAGGGAAACGGGCGGGGAGCTGTTTTTT.

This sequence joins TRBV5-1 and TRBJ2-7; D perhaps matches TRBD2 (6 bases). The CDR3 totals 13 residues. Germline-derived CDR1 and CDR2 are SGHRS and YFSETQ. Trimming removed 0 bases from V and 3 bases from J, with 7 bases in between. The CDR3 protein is CASSLGGGYEQYF. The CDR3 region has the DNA TGCGCCAGCAGCTTGGGGGGAGGCTACGAGCAGTACTTC.

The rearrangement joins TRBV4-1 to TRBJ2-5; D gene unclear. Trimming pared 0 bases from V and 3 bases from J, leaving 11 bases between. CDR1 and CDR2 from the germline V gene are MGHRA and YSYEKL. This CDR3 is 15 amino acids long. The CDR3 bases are TGCGCCAGCAGCCAAGATCGAGCGAGCGAAGAGACCCAGTACTTC. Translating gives CASSQDRASEETQYF.

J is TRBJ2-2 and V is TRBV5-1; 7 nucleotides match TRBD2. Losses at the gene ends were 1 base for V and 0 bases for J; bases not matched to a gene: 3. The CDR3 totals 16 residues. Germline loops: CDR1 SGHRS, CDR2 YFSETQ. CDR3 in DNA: TGCGCCAGCAGCTTGTGGCTAGCGGCGAACACCGGGGAGCTGTTTTTT. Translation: CASSLWLAANTGELFF.

CDR3 coding DNA: TGTGCCAGCAGCCGGACTAGCGCCCAAGAGACCCAGTACTTC. Protein sequence: CASSRTSAQETQYF. The chain recombines TRBV7-2 with TRBJ2-5; 9 bases line up with TRBD2. This CDR3 region has 14 residues. Germline assignment: CDR1 SGHTA and CDR2 FQGNSA. V gave up 5 bases and J gave up 1 base; unmatched junction bases: 2.

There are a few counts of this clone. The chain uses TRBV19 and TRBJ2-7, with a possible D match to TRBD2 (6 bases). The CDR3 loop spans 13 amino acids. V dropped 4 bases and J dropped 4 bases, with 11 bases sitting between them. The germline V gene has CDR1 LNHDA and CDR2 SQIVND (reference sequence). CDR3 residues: CASSTTSYYEQYF. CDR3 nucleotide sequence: TGTGCCAGTAGTACGACTAGTTATTACGAGCAGTACTTC. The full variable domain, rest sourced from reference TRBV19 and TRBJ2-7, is DGGITQSPKYLFRKEGQNVTLSCEQNLNHDAMYWYRQDPGQGLRLIYYSQIVNDFQKGDIAEGYSVSREKKESFPLTVTSAQKNPTAFYLCASSTTSYYEQYFGPGTRLTVT.

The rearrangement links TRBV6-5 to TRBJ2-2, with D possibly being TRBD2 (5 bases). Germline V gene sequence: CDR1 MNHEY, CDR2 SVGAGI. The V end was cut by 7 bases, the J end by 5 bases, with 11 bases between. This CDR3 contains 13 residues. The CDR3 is CASMRGRTGELFF. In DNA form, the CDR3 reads TGTGCCAGCATGCGAGGGAGAACCGGGGAGCTGTTTTTT.

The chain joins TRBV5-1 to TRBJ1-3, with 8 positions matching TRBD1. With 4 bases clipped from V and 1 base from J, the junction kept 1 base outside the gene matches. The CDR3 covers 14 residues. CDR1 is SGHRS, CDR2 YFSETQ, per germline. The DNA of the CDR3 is TGCGCCAGCAGCCGGACAGGGTCTGGAAACACCATATATTTT. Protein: CASSRTGSGNTIYF.

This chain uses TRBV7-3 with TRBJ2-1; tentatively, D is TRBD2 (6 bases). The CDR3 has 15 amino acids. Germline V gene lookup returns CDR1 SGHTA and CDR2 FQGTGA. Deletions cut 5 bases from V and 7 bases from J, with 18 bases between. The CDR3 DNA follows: TGTGCCAGCAGCGACTCAGGCGGGGCGATGAATGAGCAGTTCTTC. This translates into CASSDSGGAMNEQFF.

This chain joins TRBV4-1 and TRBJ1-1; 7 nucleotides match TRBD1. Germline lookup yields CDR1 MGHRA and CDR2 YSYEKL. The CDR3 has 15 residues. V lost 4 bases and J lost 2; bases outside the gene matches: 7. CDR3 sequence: CASSLGGQSNTEAFF. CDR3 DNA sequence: TGCGCCAGCAGCCTTGGGGGACAGTCTAACACTGAAGCTTTCTTT.

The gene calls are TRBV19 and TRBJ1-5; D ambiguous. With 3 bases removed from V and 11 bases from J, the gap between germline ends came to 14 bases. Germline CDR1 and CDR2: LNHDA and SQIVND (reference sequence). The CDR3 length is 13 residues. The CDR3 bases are TGTGCCAGTAGTATTCGGGAAAGCTTGGCCCAGCATTTT. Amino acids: CASSIRESLAQHF. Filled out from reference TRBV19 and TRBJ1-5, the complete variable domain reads DGGITQSPKYLFRKEGQNVTLSCEQNLNHDAMYWYRQDPGQGLRLIYYSQIVNDFQKGDIAEGYSVSREKKESFPLTVTSAQKNPTAFYLCASSIRESLAQHFGDGTRLSIL.

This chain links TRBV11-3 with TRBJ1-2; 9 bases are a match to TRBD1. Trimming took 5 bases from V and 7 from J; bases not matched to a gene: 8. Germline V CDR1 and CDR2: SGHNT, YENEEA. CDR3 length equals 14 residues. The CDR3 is CASSQGQGVVGYTF. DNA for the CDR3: TGTGCCAGCAGCCAGGGACAGGGCGTGGTTGGCTACACCTTC.

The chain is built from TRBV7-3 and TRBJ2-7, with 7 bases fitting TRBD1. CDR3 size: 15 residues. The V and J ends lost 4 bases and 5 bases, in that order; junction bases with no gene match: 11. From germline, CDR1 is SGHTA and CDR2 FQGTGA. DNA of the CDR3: TGTGCCAGCAGCTCGGGACAGCTCCCCGAAGACGAGCAGTACTTC. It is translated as CASSSGQLPEDEQYF.